The 16 T cell receptor beta chains reported below all come from one sample, sequenced in a study of cytomegalovirus exposure and HLA in healthy donors. Data came from immunoSEQ multiplex PCR; TCRdb stores just in-frame clones and leaves some out. This sample has 140,000 or so clones, with approximately 90% found just once. The source material was PBMCs. The source is a man aged 18 to 29 in good health and CMV-seronegative.

The chain employs TRBV7-3 and TRBJ2-5; D is possibly TRBD2 (6 bases). V lost 2 bases and J 5 bases, leaving 9 bases between the germline ends. Germline CDR1 and CDR2: SGHTA and FQGTGA. CDR3 length: 13 amino acids. The CDR3 nucleotides read TGTGCCAGCAGCTTACAGGAGGGGGAGACCCAGTACTTC. As protein: CASSLQEGETQYF.

This chain uses TRBV30 with TRBJ2-3, with TRBD2 identical over 7 bases. This CDR3 contains 18 residues. Germline trimming cut 1 base from V and 3 bases from J; bases unmatched to any gene: 16. Germline V gene sequence: CDR1 GTSNPN, CDR2 SVGIG (reference sequence). The CDR3 reads CAWSGGVRAGEVTDTQYF. DNA for the CDR3: TGTGCCTGGAGTGGTGGGGTTCGGGCGGGAGAAGTGACAGATACGCAGTATTTT.

The chain joins TRBV2 to TRBJ1-2; maybe TRBD1 (5 bases). Deletions cut 2 bases from V and 4 bases from J, with 11 bases between. The CDR3 length is 14 residues. Germline V lookup: CDR1 SNHLY, CDR2 FYNNEI. The CDR3 is CASSEIGVAYGYTF. The CDR3 region has the DNA TGTGCCAGCAGTGAAATAGGGGTTGCCTATGGCTACACCTTC.

The chain uses TRBV10-3 and TRBJ1-2; D gene ambiguous. This CDR3 comprises 16 residues. Trimming took off 4 bases at V and 12 bases at J, with 27 bases between the two ends. CDR1 is ENHRY, CDR2 SYGVKD, per germline. CDR3 sequence reads: CAISVRDISAPRPDTF. The CDR3 DNA reads TGTGCCATCAGTGTGCGAGACATTAGCGCCCCAAGGCCAGACACCTTC.

The rearrangement links TRBV7-2 to TRBJ1-4; D is undetermined. The V and J ends lost 6 bases and 1 base respectively, with 9 bases between them. The CDR3 runs to 14 residues. The germline gives CDR1 SGHTA, CDR2 FQGNSA. The CDR3 DNA is TGTGCCAGCAGACTGACACTAACTAATGAAAAACTGTTTTTT. As protein: CASRLTLTNEKLFF.

V usage is TRBV6-1 and J usage is TRBJ2-1; 9 bases map to TRBD1. Germline-derived CDR1 and CDR2 are MNHNS and SASEGT. V shed 6 bases and J 14 bases; nucleotides not matched to a gene: 8. The CDR3 has 12 residues. CDR3 in amino acids: CASSLGRDREFF. CDR3 DNA sequence: TGTGCCAGCAGCTTAGGCCGGGACAGGGAGTTCTTC.

The CDR3: CASRGHTGRLGEQYF. The CDR3 DNA sequence: TGTGCCAGCAGAGGACATACAGGCCGTCTCGGCGAGCAGTACTTC. This chain joins TRBV2 and TRBJ2-7, with D possibly matching TRBD1 (5 bases). CDR3 size: 15 residues. V was shortened by 6 bases and J by 6 bases, with 21 bases between the two germline ends. Germline-derived CDR1 and CDR2 are SNHLY and FYNNEI. Full variable domain (missing parts from reference TRBV2 and TRBJ2-7): EPEVTQTPSHQVTQMGQEVILRCVPISNHLYFYWYRQILGQKVEFLVSFYNNEISEKSEIFDDQFSVERPDGSNFTLKIRSTKLEDSAMYFCASRGHTGRLGEQYFGPGTRLTVT.

The chain combines TRBV27 with TRBJ2-7; 8 bases fit TRBD2. Germline-derived CDR1 and CDR2 are MNHEY and SMNVEV (reference sequence). The CDR3 is 16 amino acids. V gave up 4 bases and J gave up 2 bases; unmatched junction bases: 10. CDR3 in DNA: TGTGCCAGCAGTTCGCTCGGGGGGGGCCCCCCCTACGAGCAGTACGTC. It encodes CASSSLGGGPPYEQYV.

The gene calls are TRBV25-1 and TRBJ2-2; possibly TRBD2 for D (5 bases). V was trimmed by 2 bases and J by 0 bases, leaving 13 bases between them. CDR3 length: 17 amino acids. Germline loops: CDR1 MGHDK, CDR2 SYGVNS. CDR3 bases: TGTGCCAGCAGTGAACCCGACCATAGCGCGAACACCGGGGAGCTGTTTTTT. Translated, it gives CASSEPDHSANTGELFF.

The chain links TRBV2 to TRBJ2-3; 9 nucleotides align to TRBD2. From germline, CDR1 is SNHLY and CDR2 FYNNEI. The trim removed 4 bases at V and 3 bases at J, leaving 11 bases unmatched. This CDR3 contains 17 residues. The CDR3 sequence: CASSGRMRGGLTDTQYF. The CDR3 nucleotides read TGTGCCAGCAGTGGACGTATGCGGGGGGGCTTGACAGATACGCAGTATTTT.

The chain is built from TRBV5-4 and TRBJ2-3, with a weak D call TRBD1 (6 bases). The CDR3 is 14 amino acids. Trimming took 2 bases from V and 2 from J, leaving 9 bases between them. Looked up from germline, CDR1 is SGHNT and CDR2 is YYREEE (reference sequence). The CDR3 sequence: CASSFGDITDTQYF. The CDR3 DNA sequence: TGTGCCAGCAGCTTTGGGGACATCACAGATACGCAGTATTTT.

The chain is built from TRBV28 and TRBJ2-7; possibly TRBD2 for D (6 bases). Germline V gene lookup returns CDR1 MDHEN and CDR2 SYDVKM. Between the trimmed V and J ends, which lost 6 bases and 3 bases, there was a span of 15 bases. The length of the CDR3 is 14 residues. CDR3 sequence: CASSGGVGLYEQYV. CDR3 bases: TGTGCCAGCAGCGGGGGAGTGGGCCTCTACGAGCAGTACGTC.

This clone was seen a single time. V gene TRBV28 combines with J gene TRBJ2-5; 11 bases map to TRBD2. The J segment lost 5 bases and the V segment lost 2 bases, leaving 1 base of the junction unmatched. Germline loops: CDR1 MDHEN, CDR2 SYDVKM. This CDR3 comprises 14 residues. CDR3 protein: CASSLIAGGETQYF. The DNA of the CDR3 is TGTGCCAGCAGTTTAATAGCGGGAGGGGAGACCCAGTACTTC.

Here the CDR3 DNA reads TGTGCCCTAGCTAGCGCAGCCAGACGCAATGAGCAGTTCTTC. Its translation: CALASAARRNEQFF. This chain joins TRBV30 and TRBJ2-1, with D perhaps matching TRBD2 (6 bases). With 8 bases removed from V and 6 bases from J, the gap between germline ends came to 20 bases. Germline V gene data show CDR1 as GTSNPN and CDR2 as SVGIG (reference sequence). The CDR3 is 14 residues long.

Here the CDR3 reads CASSPISGSGNTIYF. The CDR3, as DNA: TGTGCCAGCTCACCTATATCAGGCTCTGGAAACACCATATATTTT. The chain couples TRBV18 to TRBJ1-3; D is uncertain. V was shortened by 3 bases and J by 0 bases, with 9 bases between the two germline ends. Germline CDR1 is KGHSH and CDR2 is LQKENI. This CDR3 is built from 15 residues.

In this sample, this clone turned up a few times. This chain uses TRBV30 with TRBJ2-5, with 7 bases matching TRBD1. The V segment lost 5 bases and the J segment 2 bases; nucleotides outside the gene matches: 8. The CDR3 has 14 residues. Per germline, CDR1 GTSNPN and CDR2 SVGIG (reference sequence). CDR3 sequence (DNA): TGTGCCTGGCGACAGGGCCTACGACAAGAGACCCAGTACTTC. Translating gives CAWRQGLRQETQYF.